Listed here are 20 T cell receptor beta chains from one sample, sequenced in a study of blood T cell repertoires in COVID-19. TCRdb's table, derived via immunoSEQ multiplex PCR, lists solely in-frame clones and lacks some. Of 210,000 or so clones listed, almost 90% are singletons. The sample comprised peripheral blood. Source of these receptors: a man aged 50-59 years with acute or convalescent COVID-19.

The chain joins TRBV4-2 to TRBJ1-5; D gene unclear. CDR3 length: 14 residues. Germline V gives CDR1 LGHNA, CDR2 YNFKEQ. The V and J ends lost 1 base and 5 bases respectively, with 9 bases between them. The CDR3 region is CASSQVGRDQPQHF. CDR3 coding DNA: TGTGCCAGCAGCCAAGTGGGCAGAGATCAGCCCCAGCATTTT.

The CDR3 nucleotides are TGTGCCAGTAGTTCTGGCGGGACGAACACCGGGGAGCTGTTTTTT. This encodes CASSSGGTNTGELFF. The chain combines TRBV19 with TRBJ2-2; perhaps TRBD2 as D (6 bases). The germline V gene has CDR1 LNHDA and CDR2 SQIVND (reference sequence). The length of the CDR3 is 15 residues. V was cut by 5 bases and J by 0 bases, with 10 bases left in between. The complete variable domain, with remaining parts taken from reference TRBV19 and TRBJ2-2, reads DGGITQSPKYLFRKEGQNVTLSCEQNLNHDAMYWYRQDPGQGLRLIYYSQIVNDFQKGDIAEGYSVSREKKESFPLTVTSAQKNPTAFYLCASSSGGTNTGELFFGEGSRLTVL.

The rearrangement links TRBV6-5 to TRBJ2-5; possible D gene TRBD1, 6 bases. This CDR3 contains 15 residues. The germline gives CDR1 MNHEY, CDR2 SVGAGI. V was clipped by 6 bases and J by 4 bases, with 18 bases between them. The CDR3 protein is CASSQEGGSGETQYF. CDR3 nucleotides: TGTGCCAGCAGCCAAGAAGGGGGTTCCGGAGAGACCCAGTACTTC.

This clone was seen once. The J gene is TRBJ2-3, the V gene TRBV4-2; TRBD2 aligns across 7 bases. CDR1 and CDR2 from the germline V gene are LGHNA and YNFKEQ. CDR3 length: 15 amino acids. J was trimmed by 0 bases and V by 1 base; bases with no gene match: 1. Here the CDR3 DNA reads TGTGCCAGCAGCCAAGTACTAGCGAGCACAGATACGCAGTATTTT. Amino acid sequence: CASSQVLASTDTQYF.

The count of this clone is one. The chain uses TRBV19 and TRBJ1-1; TRBD1 matches 8 bases. Germline V gene data show CDR1 as LNHDA and CDR2 as SQIVND (reference sequence). The CDR3 length is 15 residues. The ends lost 4 bases at V and 4 bases at J; junction bases unmatched: 8. The CDR3 DNA sequence: TGTGCCAGTAGTACCTCGACAGGGGTACGCACTGAAGCTTTCTTT. Translated: CASSTSTGVRTEAFF.

This clone was observed a single time. The gene calls are TRBV5-1 and TRBJ2-3; a possible D gene is TRBD2 (7 bases). CDR1 is SGHRS, CDR2 YFSETQ, per germline. V was pared by 3 bases and J by 4 bases, with 18 bases between. There are 16 residues in the CDR3. The CDR3, as DNA: TGCGCCAGCAGCTCACCGGGGGGCCGAATCGCAGATACGCAGTATTTT. Protein product: CASSSPGGRIADTQYF.

The gene calls are TRBV6-5 and TRBJ2-1, with a possible D match to TRBD1 (6 bases). Per germline, CDR1 MNHEY and CDR2 SVGAGI. This CDR3 region has 15 residues. Trimming took off 6 bases at V and 2 bases at J, with 14 bases between the two ends. CDR3: CASRDPRTAYNEQFF. CDR3 DNA sequence: TGTGCCAGCAGAGACCCTCGGACAGCCTACAATGAGCAGTTCTTC.

The sample holds one count of this clone. The chain combines TRBV5-1 with TRBJ2-1; 11 bases fit TRBD2. The trim removed 5 bases at V and 1 base at J, leaving 5 bases unmatched. Germline V CDR1 and CDR2: SGHRS, YFSETQ. The CDR3 consists of 16 residues. The CDR3 here is CASSTSGGPSYNEQFF. The CDR3 coding sequence is TGCGCCAGCAGTACTAGCGGGGGACCATCCTACAATGAGCAGTTCTTC.

CDR3 nucleotide sequence: TGTGCCATCAGTGACTCCCCACTAGCGGGGGGGAATGATACGCAGTATTTT. This encodes CAISDSPLAGGNDTQYF. The rearrangement joins TRBV10-3 to TRBJ2-3, with 13 bases aligning to TRBD2. J was trimmed by 6 bases and V by 3 bases; bases with no gene match: 9. The CDR3 runs 17 residues. CDR1 and CDR2 from the germline V gene are ENHRY and SYGVKD.

This chain connects TRBV19 to TRBJ1-2; 7 nucleotides line up with TRBD1. The trim removed 5 bases at V and 4 bases at J, leaving 13 bases unmatched. The CDR3 has 16 residues. Germline CDR1 is LNHDA and CDR2 is SQIVND (reference sequence). This chain's CDR3 is CASSPLGTDRLYGYTF. The CDR3 coding sequence is TGTGCCAGTAGTCCCCTAGGAACGGACAGGCTCTATGGCTACACCTTC.

V gene TRBV5-1 combines with J gene TRBJ2-3; 8 positions agree with TRBD2. Germline V lookup: CDR1 SGHRS, CDR2 YFSETQ. Trimming removed 2 bases from V and 0 bases from J; junction bases left unmatched: 2. This CDR3 has 15 residues. DNA of the CDR3: TGCGCCAGCAGCTTCGGGGGGGCCAGCACAGATACGCAGTATTTT. Translation: CASSFGGASTDTQYF.

The gene calls are TRBV28 and TRBJ1-6, with 7 bases fitting TRBD1. Germline V gene sequence: CDR1 MDHEN, CDR2 SYDVKM. The CDR3 runs 16 residues. The V segment lost 6 bases and the J segment 8 bases; nucleotides outside the gene matches: 13. CDR3 amino acids: CASRQQGSRVDSPLHF. The CDR3 coding sequence is TGTGCCAGCAGACAACAGGGGAGTAGGGTGGATTCACCCCTCCACTTT.

This chain links TRBV2 with TRBJ2-7, with D unclear. V lost 6 bases and J lost 0, with 12 bases in between. The CDR3 is 14 residues long. The germline V gene has CDR1 SNHLY and CDR2 FYNNEI. The CDR3 reads CASRVRSSSYEQYF. The CDR3 DNA reads TGTGCCAGCAGAGTCAGGTCCTCCTCCTACGAGCAGTACTTC. The full variable domain, with the rest looked up from reference TRBV2 and TRBJ2-7, is EPEVTQTPSHQVTQMGQEVILRCVPISNHLYFYWYRQILGQKVEFLVSFYNNEISEKSEIFDDQFSVERPDGSNFTLKIRSTKLEDSAMYFCASRVRSSSYEQYFGPGTRLTVT.

This chain uses TRBV5-5 with TRBJ2-3; TRBD1 matches 10 bases. Germline lookup yields CDR1 SGHKS and CDR2 YYEKEE (reference sequence). The CDR3 sequence is 15 residues long. With V trimmed by 4 bases and J by 4 bases, 6 bases remained unmatched. CDR3 amino acids: CASSGQGGNADTQYF. Written as DNA, the CDR3 is TGTGCCAGCAGCGGACAGGGGGGGAACGCAGATACGCAGTATTTT.

The gene calls are TRBV5-1 and TRBJ2-5, with D possibly matching TRBD1 (6 bases). The ends were cut back, 0 bases at V and 2 bases at J, with 11 bases in the middle. CDR1 is SGHRS, CDR2 YFSETQ, per germline. The CDR3 runs to 15 residues. The CDR3 DNA sequence: TGCGCCAGCAGCTTGGTTCCTACAGGGCAAGAGACCCAGTACTTC. Its translation: CASSLVPTGQETQYF.

The chain links TRBV28 to TRBJ1-4; D not certain. The CDR3 totals 16 residues. Trimming left V 1 base short and J 6 bases short, with 15 bases between. Per germline, CDR1 MDHEN and CDR2 SYDVKM. Here the CDR3 DNA reads TGTGCCAGCAGTTTATCATCCGCGAAGTATTATGAAAAACTGTTTTTT. Translating it yields CASSLSSAKYYEKLFF.

The chain joins TRBV11-3 to TRBJ2-2; D not resolved. CDR1 SGHNT and CDR2 YENEEA come from the germline V gene. V shed 5 bases and J shed 7 bases, with 14 bases lying between them. CDR3 size: 14 residues. CDR3 nucleotides: TGTGCCAGCAGCGCAAGGAGTGGTCACGGGGAGCTGTTTTTT. Encoded protein: CASSARSGHGELFF.

The V call is TRBV19, the J call TRBJ2-7; 7 bases map to TRBD1. Germline CDR1 and CDR2: LNHDA and SQIVND (reference sequence). V lost 4 bases, J lost 4 bases, and 16 bases stayed unmatched. The CDR3 is 17 amino acids. The CDR3 loop is CASSKPSTGSLIYEQYF. For the CDR3, the DNA is TGTGCCAGTAGTAAGCCCTCGACAGGGAGCTTAATTTACGAGCAGTACTTC.

The V and J genes are TRBV13 and TRBJ2-1, with 10 bases fitting TRBD1. This CDR3 is built from 18 residues. V gave up 5 bases and J gave up 2 bases; unmatched junction bases: 12. The germline gives CDR1 PRHDT, CDR2 FYEKMQ (reference sequence). CDR3 in amino acids: CASSTTHPGQGTYNEQFF. In DNA, the CDR3 is TGTGCCAGCAGCACCACCCACCCGGGACAGGGGACCTACAATGAGCAGTTCTTC.

The chain employs TRBV15 and TRBJ1-6; TRBD1 matches at 7 bases. The CDR3 is 15 amino acids. J gave up 9 bases and V 0 bases, and 5 bases lay outside the gene matches. Germline V gives CDR1 LNHNV, CDR2 YYDKDF (reference sequence). CDR3 sequence reads: CATSREDRAFSPLHF. The CDR3 coding sequence is TGTGCCACCAGCAGAGAAGACAGGGCCTTTTCACCCCTCCACTTT. Filled out from reference TRBV15 and TRBJ1-6, the complete variable domain reads DAMVIQNPRYQVTQFGKPVTLSCSQTLNHNVMYWYQQKSSQAPKLLFHYYDKDFNNEADTPDNFQSRRPNTSFCFLDIRSPGLGDTAMYLCATSREDRAFSPLHFGNGTRLTVT.